The 7 T cell receptor beta chains below all came from one sample that was sequenced in a study of blood T cell repertoires in COVID-19. Produced via immunoSEQ multiplex PCR; TCRdb's table is partial and in-frame only. The sample includes about 190,000 clones, around 79% of them seen just once. Sequencing used peripheral blood. The receptors originated from a man in his forties or fifties who had recovered from COVID-19.

The CDR3 here is CASSPPGLAGGGGEQYF. CDR3 nucleotide sequence: TGTGCCAGCAGTCCACCAGGACTAGCGGGAGGCGGGGGAGAGCAGTACTTC. The chain is built from TRBV28 and TRBJ2-7; 14 nucleotides line up with TRBD2. Trimming at V came to 5 bases and at J to 7 bases, leaving 13 bases not matched to a gene. CDR1 MDHEN and CDR2 SYDVKM come from the germline V gene. This CDR3 region has 17 residues.

This clone was observed a handful of times. The chain couples TRBV4-2 to TRBJ2-7, with 9 bases fitting TRBD2. The CDR3 length is 16 residues. Germline assignment: CDR1 LGHNA and CDR2 YNFKEQ. Trimming cost V 3 bases and J 2 bases; bases outside gene matches: 8. The CDR3: CASSHSSGMSAYEQYF. In DNA form, the CDR3 reads TGTGCCAGCAGCCACTCTAGCGGGATGTCGGCCTACGAGCAGTACTTC.

J is TRBJ1-3 and V is TRBV5-1; a weak D match, TRBD1 (5 bases). This CDR3 is built from 16 residues. The germline V gene has CDR1 SGHRS and CDR2 YFSETQ. Trimming pared 4 bases from V and 0 bases from J, leaving 14 bases between. CDR3 DNA sequence: TGCGCCAGCAGCCAGATGACAGCGAACTCTGGAAACACCATATATTTT. As protein: CASSQMTANSGNTIYF.

The chain has TRBV5-1 and TRBJ2-7; D remains unclear. Germline values: CDR1 SGHRS, CDR2 YFSETQ. This CDR3 is 14 amino acids long. Trimming removed 0 bases from V and 2 bases from J, with 9 bases in between. The CDR3, as DNA: TGCGCCAGCAGCTTGGTGGCAGATACCTACGAGCAGTACTTC. The encoded protein is CASSLVADTYEQYF.

V and J are TRBV7-9 and TRBJ1-1; no clear D gene. Germline V gene sequence: CDR1 SEHNR, CDR2 FQNEAQ (reference sequence). The CDR3 sequence is 13 residues long. Trimming removed 3 bases at V and 3 bases at J, with 8 bases between. The CDR3: CASSFPPDTEAFF. Written as DNA, the CDR3 is TGTGCCAGCAGCTTCCCCCCGGACACTGAAGCTTTCTTT.

In nucleotides, the CDR3 is TGTGCCAGCAGTCCGGAACAGGGATCGGGCTACACCTTC. It codes for CASSPEQGSGYTF. The rearrangement links TRBV12-3 or TRBV12-4 to TRBJ1-2, with D possibly being TRBD1 (6 bases). The CDR3 loop spans 13 amino acids. V was clipped by 5 bases and J by 8 bases, with 15 bases between them.

The V and J genes are TRBV7-2 and TRBJ1-4; TRBD1 aligns across 9 bases. The ends lost 4 bases at V and 8 bases at J; junction bases unmatched: 8. CDR3 length: 15 residues. Germline V gives CDR1 SGHTA, CDR2 FQGNSA. Here the CDR3 DNA reads TGTGCCAGCAGCTCAATCACCGGGACAGGGGAAAAACTGTTTTTT. Translation gives CASSSITGTGEKLFF.